One sample yielded the 8 T cell receptor beta chains listed below, sequenced in a study of cytomegalovirus exposure and HLA in healthy donors. The PCR had 60 Vbeta and 13 Jbeta primers. Assay: immunoSEQ multiplex PCR; the TCRdb copy retains only in-frame clones and omits some. Here the sample spans 200,000 to 250,000 clones, 80% to 90% being singletons. The sample was PBMCs. These receptors were taken from a woman aged 18-35 years in good health and CMV-seronegative.

The chain is built from TRBV7-9 and TRBJ2-1, with 7 bases lining up with TRBD2. With 5 bases clipped from V and 4 bases from J, the junction kept 17 bases outside the gene matches. From germline, CDR1 is SEHNR and CDR2 FQNEAQ (reference sequence). The CDR3 has 18 amino acids. The CDR3 nucleotides are TGTGCCAGCAGCACACCCAGCATAAAGCGGGGTAGTTACAATGAGCAGTTCTTC. It codes for CASSTPSIKRGSYNEQFF.

J is TRBJ2-7 and V is TRBV11-2; TRBD1 might be the D (5 bases). V gave up 6 bases and J gave up 4 bases, with 13 bases separating them. CDR3 size: 13 residues. Germline CDR1 SGHAT, CDR2 FQNNGV. The CDR3 sequence: CASRHRQLYEQYF. As DNA, the CDR3 is TGTGCCAGCAGACATCGACAGTTATACGAGCAGTACTTC.

The chain uses TRBV27 and TRBJ1-2; 8 positions agree with TRBD1. The CDR3 is 14 residues long. The V gene end was trimmed by 1 base and the J gene end by 6 bases; junction bases not matched to a gene: 4. Germline V gene lookup returns CDR1 MNHEY and CDR2 SMNVEV (reference sequence). Here the CDR3 DNA reads TGTGCCAGCAGTTTATACAGGGGGGACCATGGCTACACCTTC. Amino acids: CASSLYRGDHGYTF.

V gene TRBV7-8 combines with J gene TRBJ1-2; 9 bases line up with TRBD1. CDR3 length equals 15 residues. J gave up 3 bases and V 4 bases, and 6 bases lay outside the gene matches. Germline-derived CDR1 and CDR2 are SGHVS and FQNEAQ. Written as DNA, the CDR3 is TGTGCCAGCAGCTCTCCGGGACAGGGCTACTATGGCTACACCTTC. Its translation is CASSSPGQGYYGYTF.

The V and J genes are TRBV2 and TRBJ2-3; 8 bases are shared with TRBD1. Germline CDR1 reads SNHLY; CDR2 reads FYNNEI. Trimming removed 7 bases from V and 2 bases from J; junction bases left unmatched: 20. The CDR3 is 19 amino acids. CDR3 bases: TGTGCCAGCAACAAATTCGGAGCTCAGGGGGCGGGGATCACAGATACGCAGTATTTT. This sequence encodes CASNKFGAQGAGITDTQYF.

The chain links TRBV6-5 to TRBJ1-1, with D unresolved. Germline V gene data show CDR1 as MNHEY and CDR2 as SVGAGI. Deletions cut 2 bases from V and 5 bases from J, with 12 bases between. The CDR3 runs 14 residues. CDR3 amino acids: CASSYQGRRTEAFF. The CDR3 nucleotides are TGTGCCAGCAGTTACCAAGGGCGGAGGACTGAAGCTTTCTTT.

The CDR3 DNA reads as TGTGCCAGCAGCTTATGGTTCGTCGGGTCCTATGGCTACACCTTC. Protein: CASSLWFVGSYGYTF. V gene TRBV7-2 combines with J gene TRBJ1-2; D remains ambiguous. Germline assignment: CDR1 SGHTA and CDR2 FQGNSA. This CDR3 contains 15 residues. Trimming left V 2 bases short and J 4 bases short, with 14 bases between. The whole variable domain, remainder taken from reference TRBV7-2 and TRBJ1-2, is GAGVSQSPSNKVTEKGKDVELRCDPISGHTALYWYRQSLGQGLEFLIYFQGNSAPDKSGLPSDRFSAERTGGSVSTLTIQRTQQEDSAVYLCASSLWFVGSYGYTFGSGTRLTVV.

The CDR3 here is CASSLGQGEYTIYF. The CDR3 nucleotides read TGCGCCAGCAGCCTTGGACAGGGAGAATACACCATATATTTT. The chain employs TRBV5-1 and TRBJ1-3, with 8 bases that match TRBD1. With V trimmed by 4 bases and J by 8 bases, 8 bases remained unmatched. The CDR3 length is 14 residues. Germline V gene sequence: CDR1 SGHRS, CDR2 YFSETQ.